This T cell receptor (beta chain) emerged from a study of blood T cells in healthy people across ages. Study results and caveats: Leaving the PBMCs unsorted stopped any conclusive comparison of naive versus antigen-experienced cells. TCR beta diversity per million T cells fell roughly linearly with age.

Each of the donors had approximately 10 milliliters of peripheral blood drawn into EDTA-treated Vacutainer tubes. This clonotype has a handful of counts. Its specificity is unknown. CDR1 is DFQATT and CDR2 is SNEGSKA in the germline V gene (reference sequence). Trimming pared 1 base from V and 3 bases from J, leaving 10 bases between. The CDR3 runs to 14 residues. A sample-barcoded 5' primer and a J-beta primer mix were used in a second PCR of about 7 to 12 cycles. TCRdb independently ran MiXCR on the 5' RACE reads; one entry per CDR3 protein. This sample yields 1.6 million or so distinct CDR3 sequences, of which almost 35% are seen a single time; about 11% belongs to the top ten.

The genes are TRBV20-1 and TRBJ1-5; D remains unclear. Sequenced input: blood. This receptor was obtained from a woman in her 30s in good health. The CDR3: CSARVAQNNQPQHF. CDR3 bases: TGCAGTGCTAGAGTTGCACAGAACAATCAGCCCCAGCATTTT.